Below are 26 T cell receptor beta chains sequenced from a single sample in a study of regulatory T cells in long-lasting Graves disease. Indicated time point: newly diagnosed GD, antithyroid drugs for less than 3 months. Construction of the TCR library relied on RNA isolated from PBMCs. Building of the TCR beta libraries involved iRepertoire HTBI primers and Arm-PCR of CDR3 regions. TCRdb re-called the multiplex PCR reads through MiXCR, storing one row per CDR3 protein. The sample carries 400,000 to 500,000 distinct CDR3 sequences, roughly 15% recorded once. The same data also went into a second study, on T cells in Graves' hyperthyroidism and ophthalmopathy.

The material sequenced was peripheral blood mononuclear cells (PBMCs), taken at new diagnosis, from a patient treated with antithyroid drugs. These receptors were obtained from a woman aged 45-60 years with Graves disease.

Many counts were recorded for this clonotype. The gene calls are TRBV29-1 and TRBJ1-5; 10 bases are a match to TRBD1. This CDR3 comprises 14 residues. J lost 7 bases, V lost 5 bases, and 8 bases had no gene match. CDR1 SQVTM and CDR2 ANQGSEA come from the germline V gene. This CDR3 reads CSVSLDRGEQPQHF. The DNA of the CDR3 is TGCAGCGTTTCCCTGGACAGGGGGGAGCAGCCCCAGCATTTT.

This clonotype has more than one count but fewer than ten. This may come from a read error, since a much larger clone is one base off. The chain couples TRBV6-9 to TRBJ1-1, with D hard to call. Germline-derived CDR1 and CDR2 are MNHGY and SVAAGI. Trimming took 3 bases from V and 7 from J, leaving 15 bases between them. CDR3 length equals 14 residues. The CDR3, as DNA: TGTGCCAGCAGTTACTTGATAACCACAGATGAAGCTTTCTTT. It yields the protein CASSYLITTDEAFF.

This clonotype was seen at least ten times. V and J are TRBV7-8 and TRBJ2-5; TRBD1 agrees at 11 bases. CDR1 is SGHVS, CDR2 FQNEAQ, per germline. V lost 0 bases, J lost 1 base, and 7 bases stayed unmatched. CDR3 length: 18 amino acids. The CDR3 loop is CASSLALRGTGGQETQYF. For the CDR3, the DNA is TGTGCCAGCAGCTTAGCGCTAAGGGGGACAGGGGGCCAAGAGACCCAGTACTTC. The variable domain in full, completed from reference TRBV7-8 and TRBJ2-5, reads GAGVSQSPRYKVAKRGQDVALRCDPISGHVSLFWYQQALGQGPEFLTYFQNEAQLDKSGLPSDRFFAERPEGSVSTLKIQRTQQEDSAVYLCASSLALRGTGGQETQYFGPGTRLLVL.

The rearrangement links TRBV20-1 to TRBJ2-1, with D uncertain. V shed 0 bases and J shed 0 bases, with 9 bases lying between them. The V gene's germline CDR1 is DFQATT and CDR2 SNEGSKA (reference sequence). The CDR3 has 15 amino acids. The CDR3 DNA follows: TGCAGTGCTAGAGAAAGCCAGAGCTCCTACAATGAGCAGTTCTTC. This codes for CSARESQSSYNEQFF.

At least ten counts were recorded for this clonotype. The chain combines TRBV11-2 with TRBJ2-7; D is ambiguous. Germline V gene lookup returns CDR1 SGHAT and CDR2 FQNNGV. V was trimmed by 1 base and J by 0 bases, leaving 10 bases between them. The length of the CDR3 is 15 residues. The CDR3 spells CASSLAGVPSYEQYF. CDR3 nucleotide sequence: TGTGCCAGCAGCTTAGCTGGGGTCCCCTCCTACGAGCAGTACTTC. The full variable domain, completed using reference TRBV11-2 and TRBJ2-7, is EAGVAQSPRYKIIEKRQSVAFWCNPISGHATLYWYQQILGQGPKLLIQFQNNGVVDDSQLPKDRFSAERLKGVDSTLKIQPAKLEDSAVYLCASSLAGVPSYEQYFGPGTRLTVT.

Concerning this clonotype: At one of its ends the junction is not consistent with the germline gene, which may arise from a read error. V is TRBV3-1 and J is TRBJ1-1, with D tentatively TRBD1 (6 bases). CDR3 length: 16 residues. Germline V CDR1 and CDR2: LGHDT, YNNKEL (reference sequence). The CDR3 coding sequence is TGTGCCAGCAGCCAAGAGAGGGGGGCGGGGAACACTGAAGCTTGCTTT. Its translation is CASSQERGAGNTEACF.

This clonotype was picked up a small number of times. The rearrangement uses TRBV9 and TRBJ2-1; a weak D match, TRBD1 (5 bases). Germline loops: CDR1 SGDLS, CDR2 YYNGEE. This CDR3 contains 15 residues. V shed 0 bases and J shed 6 bases, with 13 bases lying between them. As DNA, the CDR3 is TGTGCCAGCAGCGTAGGGACACTCCCTGTCAATGAGCAGTTCTTC. Residues: CASSVGTLPVNEQFF.

In its sample, this clonotype was seen many times. The chain joins TRBV5-1 to TRBJ2-7, with TRBD2 as a possible D gene (5 bases). The germline V gene encodes CDR1 SGHRS and CDR2 YFSETQ. Trimming took off 0 bases at V and 1 base at J, with 11 bases between the two ends. This CDR3 contains 15 residues. The CDR3 reads CASSLGWWESYEQYF. CDR3 nucleotide sequence: TGCGCCAGCAGCTTGGGTTGGTGGGAGTCCTACGAGCAGTACTTC.

The J gene is TRBJ1-5, the V gene TRBV6-1, with a weak D call TRBD1 (6 bases). Germline lookup yields CDR1 MNHNS and CDR2 SASEGT. The CDR3 is made up of 14 amino acids. V lost 6 bases and J 2 bases, leaving 11 bases between the germline ends. The CDR3 reads CASRPGTRNQPQHF. CDR3 DNA: TGTGCCAGCAGACCCGGGACACGCAATCAGCCCCAGCATTTT.

The chain combines TRBV18 with TRBJ2-3; D gene ambiguous. Germline CDR1 reads KGHSH; CDR2 reads LQKENI. The V end lost 1 base, the J end lost 6 bases, and 11 bases lay between the germline ends. The CDR3 is 14 residues long. The DNA of the CDR3 is TGTGCCAGCTCACCACAAAGCTCGGCGGATACGCAGTATTTT. Translating it yields CASSPQSSADTQYF.

The sample holds many counts of this clonotype. The rearrangement uses TRBV6-1 and TRBJ2-7, with D perhaps matching TRBD1 (6 bases). Trimming left V 10 bases short and J 4 bases short, with 20 bases between. Germline V gene lookup returns CDR1 MNHNS and CDR2 SASEGT. This CDR3 has 14 residues. CDR3 amino acids: CATAGLGADYEQYF. CDR3 sequence (DNA): TGTGCCACAGCAGGCTTGGGGGCGGATTACGAGCAGTACTTC.

This chain links TRBV7-9 with TRBJ2-2; D is possibly TRBD2 (6 bases). V was trimmed by 6 bases and J by 5 bases, leaving 22 bases between them. Germline V gene sequence: CDR1 SEHNR, CDR2 FQNEAQ (reference sequence). The CDR3 runs to 17 residues. DNA for the CDR3: TGTGCCAGCAGGGCGGGACTCACAAAAAACAAGACCGGGGAGCTGTTTTTT. It specifies CASRAGLTKNKTGELFF.

This chain uses TRBV6-1 with TRBJ2-3; D remains ambiguous. Germline values: CDR1 MNHNS, CDR2 SASEGT. The CDR3 contains 16 residues. The ends were cut back, 3 bases at V and 0 bases at J, with 13 bases in the middle. CDR3 bases: TGTGCCAGCAGTGACTATGGGCCTTCTAGCACAGATACGCAGTATTTT. It encodes CASSDYGPSSTDTQYF.

As to this clonotype: A read error is the likely source, as a far larger clone sits one nucleotide away. The chain is built from TRBV7-9 and TRBJ2-5; no firm D call. V lost 5 bases, J lost 5 bases, and 6 bases lay in between. This CDR3 spans 11 amino acids. The germline V gene has CDR1 SEHNR and CDR2 FQNEAQ (reference sequence). In DNA form, the CDR3 reads TGTGCCAGCAGCCCTGTGGAGACCCAGTACTTC. It specifies CASSPVETQYF.

This clonotype was seen ten or more times. V is TRBV24-1 and J is TRBJ2-3, with TRBD2 matching over 11 bases. Unmatched junction bases numbered 6, after V lost 7 bases and J lost 4 bases. This CDR3 is 15 amino acids long. From germline, CDR1 is KGHDR and CDR2 SFDVKD. DNA for the CDR3: TGTGCCACCAGCGAACTAGCGGGAGATCCAGATACGCAGTATTTT. Protein: CATSELAGDPDTQYF.

The V call is TRBV6-1, the J call TRBJ2-5; D unresolved. Trimming took 2 bases from V and 5 from J, leaving 12 bases between them. Germline CDR1 is MNHNS and CDR2 is SASEGT. This CDR3 is 14 amino acids long. The CDR3 loop is CASSELTPAETQYF. The CDR3 bases are TGTGCCAGCAGTGAATTGACCCCCGCGGAGACCCAGTACTTC.

At least ten counts were recorded for this clonotype. The chain recombines TRBV7-3 with TRBJ2-1, with D possibly TRBD2 on 6 matching bases. Between the trimmed V and J ends, which lost 0 bases and 7 bases, there was a span of 13 bases. This CDR3 contains 15 residues. From germline, CDR1 is SGHTA and CDR2 FQGTGA. CDR3 protein: CASSLTGGSPNEQFF. CDR3 sequence (DNA): TGTGCCAGCAGCTTAACAGGAGGGTCCCCAAATGAGCAGTTCTTC.

This clonotype came up many times. The rearrangement uses TRBV18 and TRBJ2-7; 9 bases fit TRBD2. Germline assignment: CDR1 KGHSH and CDR2 LQKENI. The CDR3 is 16 residues long. The junction had 5 bases not matched to a gene; V was cut back by 0 bases and J by 2 bases. As DNA, the CDR3 is TGTGCCAGCTCACCACCGGCTGCTAGCGGGACCTACGAGCAGTACTTC. It codes for CASSPPAASGTYEQYF.

At least ten counts were recorded for this clonotype. CDR3 nucleotides: TGTGCCAGCAGCACCAGGGTCGGGCTCAATCAGCCCCAGCATTTT. Protein product: CASSTRVGLNQPQHF. The chain has TRBV12-3 or TRBV12-4 and TRBJ1-5, with a tentative D call TRBD1 (5 bases). The length of the CDR3 is 15 residues. The ends were cut back, 6 bases at V and 3 bases at J, with 15 bases in the middle.

A word on this clonotype: This may be a read error: a much more frequent sequence differs by one nucleotide. The rearrangement joins TRBV6-2 or TRBV6-3 to TRBJ2-5, with D possibly being TRBD1 (5 bases). The CDR3 loop spans 15 amino acids. Germline V lookup: CDR1 MNHEY, CDR2 SVGEGT. The CDR3 spells CASSHSMGRWETQYF. The CDR3 DNA sequence: TGTGCCAGCAGTCACTCAATGGGGCGGTGGGAGACCCAGTACTTC.

The sample holds many counts of this clonotype. The rearrangement links TRBV10-3 to TRBJ2-5, with unresolved D. The CDR3 has 13 residues. CDR1 is ENHRY and CDR2 is SYGVKD in the germline V gene. Trimming stripped 0 bases from V and 3 bases from J, with 5 bases between. The CDR3 DNA sequence: TGTGCCATCAGTGAGTCCACGAAAGAGACCCAGTACTTC. It specifies CAISESTKETQYF.

This clonotype showed up many times. The chain employs TRBV3-1 and TRBJ1-5; TRBD1 is a possible D gene (5 bases). CDR3 size: 14 residues. Trimming removed 3 bases from V and 3 bases from J, with 9 bases in between. Germline V lookup: CDR1 LGHDT, CDR2 YNNKEL (reference sequence). CDR3 region: CASSHRAINQPQHF. As DNA, the CDR3 is TGTGCCAGCAGCCACAGGGCGATCAATCAGCCCCAGCATTTT.

The chain carries TRBV20-1 and TRBJ2-2; no clear D. The CDR3 contains 13 residues. CDR1 DFQATT and CDR2 SNEGSKA come from the germline V gene (reference sequence). V was clipped by 1 base and J by 7 bases, with 10 bases between them. The CDR3 DNA sequence: TGCAGTGCTAGAGCTGGGCAGGACGGGGAGCTGTTTTTT. Protein: CSARAGQDGELFF.

Many counts were recorded for this clonotype. The chain links TRBV6-5 to TRBJ1-5, with no clear D. The V end was cut by 0 bases, the J end by 1 base, with 7 bases between. The CDR3 consists of 15 residues. Germline V gives CDR1 MNHEY, CDR2 SVGAGI. The CDR3 protein is CASSYSQDSNQPQHF. CDR3 nucleotide sequence: TGTGCCAGCAGTTACTCTCAGGACAGCAATCAGCCCCAGCATTTT.

This clonotype was found many times. This chain uses TRBV28 with TRBJ2-3; 8 bases agree with TRBD1. This CDR3 region has 15 residues. Germline CDR1 is MDHEN and CDR2 is SYDVKM. V trimming: 8 bases; J trimming: 5 bases; junction bases outside the gene matches: 12. The CDR3 reads CASAPAGQGQDTQYF. The CDR3 DNA sequence: TGTGCCAGCGCTCCGGCAGGACAGGGTCAAGATACGCAGTATTTT. Looking up the rest from reference TRBV28 and TRBJ2-3 gives the full variable domain: DVKVTQSSRYLVKRTGEKVFLECVQDMDHENMFWYRQDPGLGLRLIYFSYDVKMKEKGDIPEGYSVSREKKERFSLILESASTNQTSMYLCASAPAGQGQDTQYFGPGTRLTVL.

This chain uses TRBV7-9 with TRBJ2-3; 8 nucleotides agree with TRBD2. Germline CDR1 and CDR2: SEHNR and FQNEAQ (reference sequence). The CDR3 is 18 amino acids. After removal of 3 bases from V and 7 bases from J, the junction contained 18 bases not matched to a gene. The CDR3 spells CASSFRFDIAGLTNTQYF. The CDR3 DNA sequence: TGTGCCAGCAGCTTCCGGTTCGATATAGCGGGATTAACAAATACGCAGTATTTT.